This T cell receptor beta chain derives from a study of shared clonotypes between healthy human individuals. The CDR3 is 12 residues long. Germline CDR1 reads MNHNY; CDR2 reads SVGAGI (reference sequence). As regards this clone: The junction departs from the called germline gene at one end, perhaps through a read error.

Each cell subset's genomic DNA was divided evenly among several immunoSEQ plates. It was on ten immunoSEQ deep assay plates that unsorted PBMC DNA was sequenced. Measured with immunoSEQ multiplex PCR; TCRdb has only the in-frame clones, and not every one. The sample has about 470,000 clones; roughly 77% are singletons. The specimen sequenced was PBMCs. This clonotype was sampled from a woman aged 40 to 50 in good health. Some clones in this sample may be carry-over from other donors' samples. This chain joins TRBV6-6 and TRBJ1-1; no definite D call. The CDR3 reads CATSRVYTEAFF. CDR3 DNA sequence: TGTGCCACCAGTCGGGTTTACACTGAAGCTTTCTTT.